This T cell receptor beta chain comes out of a study of T cell responses to AZD1222 COVID-19 vaccine. Study-level points and caveats: At baseline, seropositivity was found in only six or seven AZD1222 recipients. In a largely white British group with more females than males, clonal diversity was possibly underestimated. Vaccine-associated CD4 TCRs ranged over spike, dominating at 160-218 and 743-854.

Generated by immunoSEQ multiplex PCR, the TCRdb table keeps only in-frame clones and is missing some. The repertoire has about 160,000 clones, 92% of them found once; the top ten carry 2.5% to 3.5%. A word on this clone: Its target is unknown.

Per germline, CDR1 SGHNT and CDR2 YYREEE (reference sequence). The ends were cut back, 5 bases at V and 0 bases at J, with 14 bases in the middle. This CDR3 spans 16 amino acids. Some second doses came at about 4 weeks and others at about 12 weeks; these were pooled. This sample comprised peripheral blood, obtained 28 days after the second AZD1222 dose. J is TRBJ1-4 and V is TRBV5-4, with D possibly matching TRBD1 (5 bases). The origin of this receptor is an adult who received the AZD1222 COVID-19 vaccine. DNA for the CDR3: TGTGCCAGCAGTTCTAGGGACGGTACAACTAATGAAAAACTGTTTTTT. Amino acid sequence: CASSSRDGTTNEKLFF.